These 10 T cell receptor beta chains were sequenced from one sample in a study of blood T cell repertoires in COVID-19. Method: immunoSEQ multiplex PCR; TCRdb's copy keeps in-frame clones and lacks some. The sample contains around 420,000 clones, approximately 86% of which appear only once. Material for sequencing was PBMCs or T cells enriched from blood (not recorded which). The receptors shown here come from a middle-aged woman with acute COVID-19.

The chain uses TRBV5-1 and TRBJ2-1; D gene unclear. This CDR3 region has 13 residues. V was pared by 2 bases and J by 4 bases, with 7 bases between. Germline assignment: CDR1 SGHRS and CDR2 YFSETQ. The CDR3 loop is CASSFGQYNEQFF. In DNA form, the CDR3 reads TGCGCCAGCAGCTTTGGCCAGTACAATGAGCAGTTCTTC.

This chain joins TRBV11-2 and TRBJ1-2; D not resolved. Trimming shortened V by 3 bases and J by 2 bases, and 7 bases separated the two germline ends. Germline-derived CDR1 and CDR2 are SGHAT and FQNNGV. This CDR3 region has 13 residues. The DNA for the CDR3 is TGTGCCAGCAGCTTTGGTCAGAACTATGGCTACACCTTC. It is translated as CASSFGQNYGYTF.

The chain couples TRBV15 to TRBJ1-2; D possibly corresponds to TRBD1 (6 bases). This CDR3 is built from 17 residues. V shed 4 bases and J shed 1 base, with 19 bases lying between them. Per the germline V gene, CDR1 is LNHNV and CDR2 is YYDKDF (reference sequence). CDR3 DNA: TGTGCCACCAGCAAAGAAAATCGAGGGACACTTAACTATGGCTACACCTTC. Its translation: CATSKENRGTLNYGYTF. The variable domain in full, with the rest retrieved from reference TRBV15 and TRBJ1-2, is DAMVIQNPRYQVTQFGKPVTLSCSQTLNHNVMYWYQQKSSQAPKLLFHYYDKDFNNEADTPDNFQSRRPNTSFCFLDIRSPGLGDTAMYLCATSKENRGTLNYGYTFGSGTRLTVV.

The table lists this clone with a few counts. CDR3 amino acids: CASSLNDRFYGYTF. The CDR3 coding sequence is TGTGCCAGCAGCTTAAACGACAGATTCTATGGCTACACCTTC. The chain recombines TRBV7-9 with TRBJ1-2, with D maybe TRBD1 (5 bases). The CDR3 is 14 amino acids. The germline V gene has CDR1 SEHNR and CDR2 FQNEAQ (reference sequence). V was cut by 2 bases and J by 4 bases, with 11 bases left in between.

The chain uses TRBV30 and TRBJ2-7; 8 nucleotides align to TRBD1. The germline CDR1 and CDR2 sequences are GTSNPN and SVGIG (reference sequence). The CDR3 length is 16 residues. V lost 1 base, J lost 5 bases, and 13 bases stayed unmatched. The CDR3 bases are TGTGCCTGGAGTGCAGGGACAGGTGCCCCTCGGGACGAGCAGTACTTC. Its translation is CAWSAGTGAPRDEQYF.

The V gene is TRBV19, the J gene TRBJ1-1, with a tentative D call TRBD1 (6 bases). The germline V and J ends were trimmed by 5 bases and 7 bases, with 8 bases remaining between them. Germline CDR1 LNHDA, CDR2 SQIVND (reference sequence). CDR3 length: 11 amino acids. CDR3 bases: TGTGCCAGTAGTGCGGACAGTGAAGCTTTCTTT. Translated: CASSADSEAFF.

The J gene is TRBJ1-4, the V gene TRBV10-3, with 10 positions matching TRBD1. The CDR3 is 17 amino acids. Germline V gene sequence: CDR1 ENHRY, CDR2 SYGVKD. Trimming took 1 base from V and 6 from J; bases not matched to a gene: 8. For the CDR3, the DNA is TGTGCCATCAGTGAGTTAGACAGGGGGCGAAGTTATGAAAAACTGTTTTTT. This translates into CAISELDRGRSYEKLFF.

V and J are TRBV5-4 and TRBJ2-1; perhaps TRBD2 as D (6 bases). Germline V CDR1 and CDR2: SGHNT, YYREEE (reference sequence). The V end was cut by 4 bases, the J end by 6 bases, with 11 bases between. CDR3 size: 13 residues. The CDR3 region is CASSPRDSNEQFF. Written as DNA, the CDR3 is TGTGCCAGCAGCCCCCGGGACTCCAATGAGCAGTTCTTC.

As regards this clone: The same CDR3 also results from other DNA sequences found in this sample. This chain uses TRBV19 with TRBJ1-5; D ambiguous. The V end lost 5 bases, the J end lost 4 bases, and 9 bases lay between the germline ends. This CDR3 has 13 amino acids. CDR1 and CDR2 (germline): LNHDA, SQIVND (reference sequence). CDR3 in amino acids: CASSSGGNQPQHF. CDR3 nucleotide sequence: TGTGCCAGTAGTTCGGGAGGGAATCAGCCCCAGCATTTT.

The V and J genes are TRBV3-1 (or the pseudogene TRBV3-2) and TRBJ2-5; 7 positions match TRBD2. The CDR3 consists of 17 residues. Germline V gives CDR1 LGHDT, CDR2 YNNKEL (reference sequence). The trim removed 0 bases at V and 5 bases at J, leaving 12 bases unmatched. CDR3 sequence reads: CASSQDVGAGVRETQYF. In DNA form, the CDR3 reads TGTGCCAGCAGCCAAGATGTCGGCGCGGGGGTCCGGGAGACCCAGTACTTC.